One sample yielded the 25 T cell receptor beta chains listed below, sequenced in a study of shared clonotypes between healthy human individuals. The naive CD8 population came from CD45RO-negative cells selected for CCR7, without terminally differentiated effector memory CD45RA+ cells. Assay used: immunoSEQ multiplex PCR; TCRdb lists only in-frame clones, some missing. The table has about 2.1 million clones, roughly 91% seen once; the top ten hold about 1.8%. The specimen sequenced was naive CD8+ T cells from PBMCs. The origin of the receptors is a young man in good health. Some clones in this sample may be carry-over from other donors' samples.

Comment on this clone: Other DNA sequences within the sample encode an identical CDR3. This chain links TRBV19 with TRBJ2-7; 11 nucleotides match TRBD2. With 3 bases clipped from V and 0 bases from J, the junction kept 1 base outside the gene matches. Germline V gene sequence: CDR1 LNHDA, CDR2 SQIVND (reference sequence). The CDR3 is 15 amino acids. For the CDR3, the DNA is TGTGCCAGTAGTATCGGACTAGCGGGCTCCTACGAGCAGTACTTC. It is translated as CASSIGLAGSYEQYF.

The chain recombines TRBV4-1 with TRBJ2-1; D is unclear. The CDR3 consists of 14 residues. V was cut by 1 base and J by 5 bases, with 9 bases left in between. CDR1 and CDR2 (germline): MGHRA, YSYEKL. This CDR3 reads CASSQARVHNEQFF. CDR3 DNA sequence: TGCGCCAGCAGCCAAGCCCGGGTCCACAATGAGCAGTTCTTC.

The CDR3 region has the DNA TGCGCCAGCAGCCAAGTCAGTGGGGCGGGAGTCCCCTACAATGAGCAGTTCTTC. It encodes CASSQVSGAGVPYNEQFF. The chain carries TRBV4-3 and TRBJ2-1; 7 bases line up with TRBD2. CDR1 and CDR2 from the germline V gene are LGHNA and YSLEER. CDR3 length: 18 amino acids. The junction had 11 bases not matched to a gene; V was cut back by 1 base and J by 2 bases.

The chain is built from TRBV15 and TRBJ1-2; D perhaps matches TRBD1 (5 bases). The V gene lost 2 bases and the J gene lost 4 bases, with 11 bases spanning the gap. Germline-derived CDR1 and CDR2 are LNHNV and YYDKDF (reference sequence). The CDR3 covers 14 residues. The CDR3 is CATSRPGRIYGYTF. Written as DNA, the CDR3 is TGTGCCACCAGCAGACCGGGGCGCATCTATGGCTACACCTTC.

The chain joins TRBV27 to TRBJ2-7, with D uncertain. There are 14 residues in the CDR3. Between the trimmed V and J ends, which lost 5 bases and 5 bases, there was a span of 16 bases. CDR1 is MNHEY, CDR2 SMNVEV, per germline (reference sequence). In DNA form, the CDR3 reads TGTGCCAGCAGTCCGTCCTCTTGGGGTCACGAGCAGTACTTC. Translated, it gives CASSPSSWGHEQYF.

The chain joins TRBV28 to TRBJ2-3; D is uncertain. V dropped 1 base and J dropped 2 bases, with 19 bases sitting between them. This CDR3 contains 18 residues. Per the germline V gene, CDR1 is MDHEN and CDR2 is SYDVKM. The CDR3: CASSLLSATGWHTDTQYF. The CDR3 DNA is TGTGCCAGCAGTTTATTGTCCGCCACCGGTTGGCACACAGATACGCAGTATTTT.

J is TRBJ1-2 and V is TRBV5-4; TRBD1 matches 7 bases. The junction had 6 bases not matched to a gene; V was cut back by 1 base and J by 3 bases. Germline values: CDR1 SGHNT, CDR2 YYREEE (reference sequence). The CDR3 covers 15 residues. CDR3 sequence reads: CASSLRTGGDYGYTF. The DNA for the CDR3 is TGTGCCAGCAGCTTGCGGACAGGCGGAGACTATGGCTACACCTTC.

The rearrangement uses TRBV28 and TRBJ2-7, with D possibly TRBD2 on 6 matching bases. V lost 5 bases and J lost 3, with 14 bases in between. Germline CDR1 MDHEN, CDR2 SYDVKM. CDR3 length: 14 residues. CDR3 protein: CASSKLALRYEQYF. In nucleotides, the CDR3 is TGTGCCAGCAGTAAACTAGCTCTCCGCTACGAGCAGTACTTC. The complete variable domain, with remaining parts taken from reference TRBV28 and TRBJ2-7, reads DVKVTQSSRYLVKRTGEKVFLECVQDMDHENMFWYRQDPGLGLRLIYFSYDVKMKEKGDIPEGYSVSREKKERFSLILESASTNQTSMYLCASSKLALRYEQYFGPGTRLTVT.

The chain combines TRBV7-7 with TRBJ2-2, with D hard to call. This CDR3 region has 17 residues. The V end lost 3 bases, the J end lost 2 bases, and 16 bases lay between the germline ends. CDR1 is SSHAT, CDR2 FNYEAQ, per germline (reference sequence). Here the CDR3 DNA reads TGTGCCAGCAGCTTGGGCTTAGGGCAGATTAACACCGGGGAGCTGTTTTTT. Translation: CASSLGLGQINTGELFF.

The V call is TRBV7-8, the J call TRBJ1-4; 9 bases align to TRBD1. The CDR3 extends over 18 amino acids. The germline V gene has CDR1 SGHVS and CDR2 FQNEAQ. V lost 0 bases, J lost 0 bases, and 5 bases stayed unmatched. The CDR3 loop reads CASSLATGQGATNEKLFF. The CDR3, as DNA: TGTGCCAGCAGCTTAGCTACGGGACAGGGAGCAACTAATGAAAAACTGTTTTTT.

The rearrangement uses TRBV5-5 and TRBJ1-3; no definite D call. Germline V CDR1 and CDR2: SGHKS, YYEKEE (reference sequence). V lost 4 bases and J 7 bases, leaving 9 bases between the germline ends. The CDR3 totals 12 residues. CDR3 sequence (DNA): TGTGCCAGCAGCCCAGAGTTGAACACCATATATTTT. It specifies CASSPELNTIYF.

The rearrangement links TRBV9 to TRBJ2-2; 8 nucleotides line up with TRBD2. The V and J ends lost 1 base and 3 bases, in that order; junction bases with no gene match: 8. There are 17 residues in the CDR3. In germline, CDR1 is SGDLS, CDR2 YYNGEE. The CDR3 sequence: CASSVPSEREYTGELFF. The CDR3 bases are TGTGCCAGCAGCGTACCCTCCGAGCGGGAGTACACCGGGGAGCTGTTTTTT.

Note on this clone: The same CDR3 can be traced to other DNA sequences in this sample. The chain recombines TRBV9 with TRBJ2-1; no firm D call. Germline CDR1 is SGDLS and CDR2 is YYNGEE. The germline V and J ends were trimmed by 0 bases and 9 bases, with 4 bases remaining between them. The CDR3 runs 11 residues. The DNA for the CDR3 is TGTGCCAGCAGCGTAGAGGGTGAGCAGTTCTTC. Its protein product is CASSVEGEQFF.

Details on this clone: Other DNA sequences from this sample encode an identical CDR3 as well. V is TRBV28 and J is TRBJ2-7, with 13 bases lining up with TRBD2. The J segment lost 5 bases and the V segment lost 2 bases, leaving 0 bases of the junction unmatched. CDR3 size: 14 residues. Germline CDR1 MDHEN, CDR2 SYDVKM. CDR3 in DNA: TGTGCCAGCAGTTTAACTAGCGGGAGGGACGAGCAGTACTTC. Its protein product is CASSLTSGRDEQYF.

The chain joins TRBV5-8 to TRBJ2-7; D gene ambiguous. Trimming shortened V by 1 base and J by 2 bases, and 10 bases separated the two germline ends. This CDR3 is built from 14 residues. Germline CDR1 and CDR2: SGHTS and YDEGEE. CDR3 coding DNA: TGTGCCAGCAGCTTGTCTCTCGGACCCTACGAGCAGTACTTC. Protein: CASSLSLGPYEQYF.

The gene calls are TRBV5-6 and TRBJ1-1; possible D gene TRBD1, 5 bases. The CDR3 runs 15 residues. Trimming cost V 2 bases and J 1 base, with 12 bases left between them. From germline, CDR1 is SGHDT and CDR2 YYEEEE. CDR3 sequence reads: CASSFFQGENTEAFF. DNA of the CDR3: TGTGCCAGCAGCTTTTTTCAGGGCGAGAACACTGAAGCTTTCTTT.

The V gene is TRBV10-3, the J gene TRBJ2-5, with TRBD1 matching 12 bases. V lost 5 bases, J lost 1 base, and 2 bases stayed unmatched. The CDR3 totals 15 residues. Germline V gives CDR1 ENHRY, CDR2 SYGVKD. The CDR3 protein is CAISPGQGAQETQYF. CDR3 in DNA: TGTGCCATCAGTCCGGGACAGGGGGCCCAAGAGACCCAGTACTTC.

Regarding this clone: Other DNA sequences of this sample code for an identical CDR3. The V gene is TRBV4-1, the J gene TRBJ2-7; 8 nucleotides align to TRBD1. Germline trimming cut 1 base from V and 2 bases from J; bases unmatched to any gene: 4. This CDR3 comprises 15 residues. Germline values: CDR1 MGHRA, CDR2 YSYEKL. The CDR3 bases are TGCGCCAGCAGCCAAGCCGGGACAGGTCCCTACGAGCAGTACTTC. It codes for CASSQAGTGPYEQYF.

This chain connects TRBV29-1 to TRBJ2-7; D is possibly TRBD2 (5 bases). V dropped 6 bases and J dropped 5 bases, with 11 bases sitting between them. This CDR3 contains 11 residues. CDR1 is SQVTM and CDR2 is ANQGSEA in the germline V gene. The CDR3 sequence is CSVPGFHEQYF. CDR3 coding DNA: TGCAGCGTGCCGGGGTTCCACGAGCAGTACTTC.

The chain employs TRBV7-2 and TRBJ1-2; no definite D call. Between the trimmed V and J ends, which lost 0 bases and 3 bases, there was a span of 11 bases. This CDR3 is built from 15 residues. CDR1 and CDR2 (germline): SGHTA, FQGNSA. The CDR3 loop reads CASSLAPRDYYGYTF. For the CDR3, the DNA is TGTGCCAGCAGCTTAGCGCCCAGAGACTACTATGGCTACACCTTC.

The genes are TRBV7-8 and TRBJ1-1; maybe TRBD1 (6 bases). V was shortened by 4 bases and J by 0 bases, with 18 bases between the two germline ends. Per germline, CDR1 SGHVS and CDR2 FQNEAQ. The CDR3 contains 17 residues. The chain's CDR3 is CASSYVGGFRMNTEAFF. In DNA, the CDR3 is TGTGCCAGCAGCTACGTAGGGGGGTTTAGGATGAACACTGAAGCTTTCTTT.

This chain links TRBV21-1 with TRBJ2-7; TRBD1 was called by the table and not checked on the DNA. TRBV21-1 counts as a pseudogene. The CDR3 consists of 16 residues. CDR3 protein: CASSNKETGDRREQYF. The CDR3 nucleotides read TGTGCCAGCAGCAATAAGGAGACAGGGGATCGACGCGAGCAGTACTTC.

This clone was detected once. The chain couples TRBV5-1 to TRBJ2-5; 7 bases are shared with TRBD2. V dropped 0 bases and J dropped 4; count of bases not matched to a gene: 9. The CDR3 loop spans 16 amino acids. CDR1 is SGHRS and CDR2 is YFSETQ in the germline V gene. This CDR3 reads CASSLVVGGPPETQYF. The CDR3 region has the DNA TGCGCCAGCAGCTTGGTTGTGGGAGGGCCACCAGAGACCCAGTACTTC.

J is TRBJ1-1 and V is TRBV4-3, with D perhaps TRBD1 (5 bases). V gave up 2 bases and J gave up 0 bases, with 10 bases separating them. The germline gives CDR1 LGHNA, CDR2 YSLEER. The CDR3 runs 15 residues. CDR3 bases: TGCGCCAGCAGCCAATCGGCAGGGATGAACACTGAAGCTTTCTTT. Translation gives CASSQSAGMNTEAFF.

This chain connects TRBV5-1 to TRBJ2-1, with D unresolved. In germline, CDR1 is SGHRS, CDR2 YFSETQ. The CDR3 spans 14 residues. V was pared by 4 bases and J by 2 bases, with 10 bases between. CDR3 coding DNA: TGCGCCAGCAGCCCCGACTGGCCCTACAATGAGCAGTTCTTC. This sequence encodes CASSPDWPYNEQFF.